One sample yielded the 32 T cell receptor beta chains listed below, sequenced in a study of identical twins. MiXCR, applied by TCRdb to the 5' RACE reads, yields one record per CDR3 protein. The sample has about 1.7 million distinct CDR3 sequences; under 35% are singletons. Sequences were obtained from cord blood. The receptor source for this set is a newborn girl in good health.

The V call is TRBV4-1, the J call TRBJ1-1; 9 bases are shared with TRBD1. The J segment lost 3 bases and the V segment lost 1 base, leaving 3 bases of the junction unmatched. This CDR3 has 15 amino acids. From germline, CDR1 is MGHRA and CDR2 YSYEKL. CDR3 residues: CASSQVGTGHTEAFF. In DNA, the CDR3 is TGCGCCAGCAGCCAAGTAGGGACAGGGCACACTGAAGCTTTCTTT.

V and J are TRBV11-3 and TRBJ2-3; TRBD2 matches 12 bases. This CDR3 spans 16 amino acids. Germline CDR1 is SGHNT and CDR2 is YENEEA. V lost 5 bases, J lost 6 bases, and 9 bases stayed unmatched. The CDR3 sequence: CASSPRLAGVWDTQYF. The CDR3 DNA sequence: TGTGCCAGCAGCCCACGACTAGCGGGGGTTTGGGATACGCAGTATTTT.

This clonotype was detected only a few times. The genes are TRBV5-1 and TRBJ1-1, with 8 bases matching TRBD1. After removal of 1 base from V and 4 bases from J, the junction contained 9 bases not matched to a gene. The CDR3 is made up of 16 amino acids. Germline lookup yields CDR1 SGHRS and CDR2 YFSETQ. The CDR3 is CASSLWSGGGGTEAFF. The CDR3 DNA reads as TGCGCCAGCAGCTTGTGGTCAGGGGGCGGTGGCACTGAAGCTTTCTTT.

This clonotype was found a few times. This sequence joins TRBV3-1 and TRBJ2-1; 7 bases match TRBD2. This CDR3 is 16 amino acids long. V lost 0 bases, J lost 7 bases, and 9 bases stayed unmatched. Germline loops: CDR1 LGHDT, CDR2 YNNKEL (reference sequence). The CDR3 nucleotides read TGTGCCAGCAGCCAAGAGGTTCTGACGGGAGGTAATGAGCAGTTCTTC. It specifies CASSQEVLTGGNEQFF.

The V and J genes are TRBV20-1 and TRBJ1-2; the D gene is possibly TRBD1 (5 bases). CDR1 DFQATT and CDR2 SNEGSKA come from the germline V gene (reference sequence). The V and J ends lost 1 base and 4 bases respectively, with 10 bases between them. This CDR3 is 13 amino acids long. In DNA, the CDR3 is TGCAGTGCTAGAGGTCCAGGGAGCTATGGCTACACCTTC. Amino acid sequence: CSARGPGSYGYTF.

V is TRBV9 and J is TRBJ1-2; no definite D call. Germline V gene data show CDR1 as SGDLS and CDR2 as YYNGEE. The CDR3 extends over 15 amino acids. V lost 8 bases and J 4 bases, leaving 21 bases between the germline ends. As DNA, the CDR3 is TGTGCCAGTAGCCCCCGGGCAGGATCTTTCTATGGCTACACCTTC. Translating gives CASSPRAGSFYGYTF.

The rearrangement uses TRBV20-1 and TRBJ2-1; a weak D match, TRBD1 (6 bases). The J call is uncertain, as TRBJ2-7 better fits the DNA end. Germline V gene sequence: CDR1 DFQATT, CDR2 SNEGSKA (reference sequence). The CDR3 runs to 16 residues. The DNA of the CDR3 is TGCAGTGCTAGGTCTACAGGGACCGAAACCTACAATGAGCAGTACTTC. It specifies CSARSTGTETYNEQYF.

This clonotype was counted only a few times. The CDR3 DNA follows: TGTGCCAGCAGTTTTTCTACACCCGACAGGGGAGGGACCCAAGAGACCCAGTACTTC. As protein: CASSFSTPDRGGTQETQYF. The chain combines TRBV12-3 or TRBV12-4 with TRBJ2-5; D may be TRBD1 (8 bases). This CDR3 has 19 amino acids. V lost 3 bases and J lost 1, with 24 bases in between.

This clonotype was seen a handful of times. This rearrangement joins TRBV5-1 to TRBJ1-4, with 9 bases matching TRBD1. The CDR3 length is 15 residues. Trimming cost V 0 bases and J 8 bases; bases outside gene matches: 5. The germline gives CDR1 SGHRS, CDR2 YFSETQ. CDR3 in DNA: TGCGCCAGCAGCTTGGCCGGGACAGGGAAAGAAAAACTGTTTTTT. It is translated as CASSLAGTGKEKLFF.

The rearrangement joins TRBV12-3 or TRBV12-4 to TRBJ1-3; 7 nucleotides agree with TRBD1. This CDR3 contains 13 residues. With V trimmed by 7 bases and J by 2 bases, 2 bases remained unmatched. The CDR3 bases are TGTGCCAGCAAGGGGACAGCTGGAAACACCATATATTTT. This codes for CASKGTAGNTIYF.

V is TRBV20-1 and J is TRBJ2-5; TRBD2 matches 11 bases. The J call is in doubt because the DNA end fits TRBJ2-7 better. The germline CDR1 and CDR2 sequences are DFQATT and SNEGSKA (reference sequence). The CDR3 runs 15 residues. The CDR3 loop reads CSARGLAGGVYEQYF. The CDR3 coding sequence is TGCAGTGCTAGGGGATTAGCGGGAGGGGTCTACGAGCAGTACTTC.

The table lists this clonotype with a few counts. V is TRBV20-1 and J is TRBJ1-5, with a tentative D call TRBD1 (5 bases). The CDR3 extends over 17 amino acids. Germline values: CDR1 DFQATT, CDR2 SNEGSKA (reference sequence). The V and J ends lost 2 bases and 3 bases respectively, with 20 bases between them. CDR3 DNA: TGCAGTGCTAGAATCCGCGGGGCGCTGGGGCCCAATCAGCCCCAGCATTTT. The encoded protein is CSARIRGALGPNQPQHF.

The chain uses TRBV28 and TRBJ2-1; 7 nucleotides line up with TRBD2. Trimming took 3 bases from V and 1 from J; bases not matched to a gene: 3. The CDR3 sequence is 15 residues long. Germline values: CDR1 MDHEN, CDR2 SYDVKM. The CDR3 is CASSFWRESYNEQFF. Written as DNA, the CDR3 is TGTGCCAGCAGTTTTTGGCGGGAGTCCTACAATGAGCAGTTCTTC.

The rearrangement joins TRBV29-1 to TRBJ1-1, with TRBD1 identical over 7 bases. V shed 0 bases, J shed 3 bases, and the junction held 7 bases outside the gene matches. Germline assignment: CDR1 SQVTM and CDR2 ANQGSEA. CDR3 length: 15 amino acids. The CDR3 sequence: CSVEDLQGQHTEAFF. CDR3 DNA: TGCAGCGTTGAAGATCTTCAGGGACAGCACACTGAAGCTTTCTTT.

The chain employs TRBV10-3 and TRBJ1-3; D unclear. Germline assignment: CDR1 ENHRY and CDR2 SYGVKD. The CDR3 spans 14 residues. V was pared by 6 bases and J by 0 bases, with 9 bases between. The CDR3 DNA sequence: TGTGCCATCAGGGATGACCTCTCTGGAAACACCATATATTTT. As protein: CAIRDDLSGNTIYF.

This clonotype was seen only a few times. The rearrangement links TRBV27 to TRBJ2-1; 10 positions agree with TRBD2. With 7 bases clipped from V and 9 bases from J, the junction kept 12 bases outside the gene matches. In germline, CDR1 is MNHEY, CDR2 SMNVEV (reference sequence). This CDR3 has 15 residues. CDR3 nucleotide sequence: TGTGCCAGCATTCAAGTAGCGGGAGGAAATGGTGAGCAGTTCTTC. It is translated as CASIQVAGGNGEQFF.

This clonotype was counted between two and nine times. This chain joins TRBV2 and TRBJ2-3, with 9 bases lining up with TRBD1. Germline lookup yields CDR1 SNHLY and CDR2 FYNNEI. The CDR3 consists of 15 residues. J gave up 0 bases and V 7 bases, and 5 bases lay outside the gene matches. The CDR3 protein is CASNPTGGSTDTQYF. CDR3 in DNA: TGTGCCAGCAACCCGACAGGGGGGAGCACAGATACGCAGTATTTT.

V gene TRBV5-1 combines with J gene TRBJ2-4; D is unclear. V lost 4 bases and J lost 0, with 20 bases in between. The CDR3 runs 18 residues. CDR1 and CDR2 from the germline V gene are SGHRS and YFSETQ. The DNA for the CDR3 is TGCGCCAGCAGCCCCTCGTTTCGCGGAGAGGTAGCCAAAAACATTCAGTACTTC. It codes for CASSPSFRGEVAKNIQYF.

The CDR3 is CASSSGRTNEKLFF. Written as DNA, the CDR3 is TGTGCCAGCAGTTCCGGGAGGACTAATGAAAAACTGTTTTTT. This rearrangement joins TRBV11-2 to TRBJ1-4; D ambiguous. There are 14 residues in the CDR3. Germline V gives CDR1 SGHAT, CDR2 FQNNGV. V lost 6 bases, J lost 2 bases, and 10 bases lay in between.

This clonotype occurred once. CDR3: CASSGRTSGRPGELFF. The CDR3, as DNA: TGTGCCAGCAGCGGAAGGACTAGCGGGAGACCCGGGGAGCTGTTTTTT. The chain links TRBV9 to TRBJ2-2; the match to TRBD2 covers 13 bases. CDR1 and CDR2 (germline): SGDLS, YYNGEE. This CDR3 has 16 residues. With V trimmed by 3 bases and J by 6 bases, 5 bases remained unmatched.

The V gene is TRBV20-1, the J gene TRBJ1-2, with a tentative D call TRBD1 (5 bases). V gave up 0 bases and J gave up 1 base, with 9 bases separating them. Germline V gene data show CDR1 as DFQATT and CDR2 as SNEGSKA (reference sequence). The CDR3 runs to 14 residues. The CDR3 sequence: CSARDLGHNYGYTF. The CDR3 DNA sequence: TGCAGTGCTAGAGATCTCGGACATAACTATGGCTACACCTTC.

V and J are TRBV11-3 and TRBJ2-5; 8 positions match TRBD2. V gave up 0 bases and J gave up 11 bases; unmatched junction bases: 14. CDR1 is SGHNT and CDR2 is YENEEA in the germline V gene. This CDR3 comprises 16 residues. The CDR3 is CASSLEGTRRVNEQYF. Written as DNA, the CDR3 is TGTGCCAGCAGCTTAGAAGGGACTAGGAGGGTCAATGAGCAGTACTTC.

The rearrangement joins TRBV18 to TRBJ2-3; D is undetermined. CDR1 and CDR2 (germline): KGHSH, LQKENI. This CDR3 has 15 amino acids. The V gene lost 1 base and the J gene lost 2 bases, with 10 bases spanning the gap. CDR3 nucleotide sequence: TGTGCCAGCTCACCACATGGTCAAAACACAGATACGCAGTATTTT. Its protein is CASSPHGQNTDTQYF.

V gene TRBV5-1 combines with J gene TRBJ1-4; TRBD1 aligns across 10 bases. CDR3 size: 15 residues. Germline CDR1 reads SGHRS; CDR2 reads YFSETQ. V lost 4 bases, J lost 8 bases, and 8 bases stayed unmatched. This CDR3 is CASSARTGGKEKLFF. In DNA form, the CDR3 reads TGCGCCAGCAGCGCACGGACAGGGGGGAAGGAAAAACTGTTTTTT.

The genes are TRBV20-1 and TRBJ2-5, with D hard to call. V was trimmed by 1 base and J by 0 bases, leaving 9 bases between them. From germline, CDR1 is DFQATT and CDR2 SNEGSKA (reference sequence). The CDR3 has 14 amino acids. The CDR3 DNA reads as TGCAGTGCTAGAGGATCCGAGTACCAAGAGACCCAGTACTTC. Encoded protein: CSARGSEYQETQYF.

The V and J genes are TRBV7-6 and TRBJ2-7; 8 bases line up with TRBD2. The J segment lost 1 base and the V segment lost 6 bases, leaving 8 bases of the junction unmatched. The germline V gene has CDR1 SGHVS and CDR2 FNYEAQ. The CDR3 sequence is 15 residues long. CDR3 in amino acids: CASRILAVGSYEQYF. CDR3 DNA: TGTGCCAGCAGGATACTAGCGGTGGGTTCCTACGAGCAGTACTTC.

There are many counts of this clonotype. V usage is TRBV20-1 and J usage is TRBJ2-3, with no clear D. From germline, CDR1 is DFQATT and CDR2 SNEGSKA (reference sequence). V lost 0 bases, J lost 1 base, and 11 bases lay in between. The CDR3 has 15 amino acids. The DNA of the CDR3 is TGCAGTGCTAGAGATCGGCGCAGTGGCACAGATACGCAGTATTTT. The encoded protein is CSARDRRSGTDTQYF.

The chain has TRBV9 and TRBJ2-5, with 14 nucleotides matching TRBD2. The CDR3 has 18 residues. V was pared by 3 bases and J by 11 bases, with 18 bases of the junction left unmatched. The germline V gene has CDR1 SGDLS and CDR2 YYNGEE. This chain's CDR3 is CASSAGTSGSGRHNEQYF. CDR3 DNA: TGTGCCAGCAGCGCCGGGACTAGCGGGAGTGGGCGACACAATGAGCAGTACTTC.

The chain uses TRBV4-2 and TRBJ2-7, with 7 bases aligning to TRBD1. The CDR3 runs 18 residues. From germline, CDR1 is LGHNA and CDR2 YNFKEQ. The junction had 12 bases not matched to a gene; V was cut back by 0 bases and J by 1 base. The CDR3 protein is CASSQDSLGWTGSYEQYF. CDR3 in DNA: TGTGCCAGCAGCCAAGATTCCTTGGGATGGACAGGTTCCTACGAGCAGTACTTC.

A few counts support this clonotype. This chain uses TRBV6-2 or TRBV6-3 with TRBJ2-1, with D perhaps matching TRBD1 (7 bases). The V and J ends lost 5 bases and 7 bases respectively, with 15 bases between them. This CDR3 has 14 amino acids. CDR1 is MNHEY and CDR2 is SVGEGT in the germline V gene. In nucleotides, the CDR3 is TGTGCCAGCAGTGGACAGGTACGGGGGAATGAGCAGTTCTTC. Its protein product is CASSGQVRGNEQFF.

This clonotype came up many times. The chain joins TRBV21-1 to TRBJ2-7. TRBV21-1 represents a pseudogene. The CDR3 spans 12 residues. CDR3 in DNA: TGTGCCAGCAGTAAGGGCGACTACGAGCAGTACTTC. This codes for CASSKGDYEQYF.

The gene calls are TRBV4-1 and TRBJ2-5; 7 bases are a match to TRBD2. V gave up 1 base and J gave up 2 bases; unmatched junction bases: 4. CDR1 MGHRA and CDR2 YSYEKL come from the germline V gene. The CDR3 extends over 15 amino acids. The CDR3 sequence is CASSQAGGEQETQYF. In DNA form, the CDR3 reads TGCGCCAGCAGCCAAGCGGGGGGAGAACAAGAGACCCAGTACTTC.